These 17 T cell receptor beta chains were sequenced from one sample in a study of spatial heterogeneity in lung cancer. The time point: blood at routine non-recurrence follow-up after resection. Unsorted whole RNA samples from tumor, nontumor lung or frozen PBMC were sequenced. TCRdb recomputed calls from the 5' RACE reads with MiXCR, one row per CDR3 protein. The profile shows about 50,000 distinct CDR3 sequences, 6% to 8.5% of them singletons. This specimen consisted of PBMCs, obtained at follow-up. The receptors were sampled from a female donor with early-stage non-small cell lung cancer.

This clonotype was counted many times. The gene calls are TRBV5-1 and TRBJ2-7; possible D gene TRBD1, 5 bases. Trimming removed 2 bases at V and 6 bases at J, with 12 bases between. This CDR3 has 13 amino acids. In germline, CDR1 is SGHRS, CDR2 YFSETQ. The CDR3 loop is CASSFFRGSEQYF. For the CDR3, the DNA is TGCGCCAGCAGCTTTTTTAGGGGAAGCGAGCAGTACTTC.

Notes on this clonotype: Compared with germline, one end of the junction differs, possibly owing to a read error. The chain recombines TRBV5-1 with TRBJ2-1, with TRBD2 identical over 10 bases. This CDR3 spans 14 amino acids. Germline V gene data show CDR1 as SGHRS and CDR2 as YFSETQ. CDR3 bases: TGCGCCAGCAGCTTGGCCCCAAGCGGGGGGGCCGTAATCTTC. It translates to CASSLAPSGGAVIF.

This clonotype was found a few times. The V and J genes are TRBV2 and TRBJ2-3; D is ambiguous. Trimming took off 6 bases at V and 4 bases at J, with 8 bases between the two ends. Germline V gene data show CDR1 as SNHLY and CDR2 as FYNNEI. The CDR3 is made up of 12 amino acids. Written as DNA, the CDR3 is TGTGCCAGCAGCCCTTTACCAGATACGCAGTATTTT. Translation: CASSPLPDTQYF. The full variable domain, in which reference TRBV2 and TRBJ2-3 provide the parts outside the CDR3, is EPEVTQTPSHQVTQMGQEVILRCVPISNHLYFYWYRQILGQKVEFLVSFYNNEISEKSEIFDDQFSVERPDGSNFTLKIRSTKLEDSAMYFCASSPLPDTQYFGPGTRLTVL.

There are many counts of this clonotype. V gene TRBV6-1 combines with J gene TRBJ2-1, with 9 bases identical to TRBD2. The CDR3 length is 16 residues. The germline gives CDR1 MNHNS, CDR2 SASEGT. Trimming took 5 bases from V and 2 from J; bases not matched to a gene: 7. The CDR3 loop reads CASSFLAGAAYNEQFF. The CDR3, as DNA: TGTGCCAGCAGTTTTTTAGCGGGGGCAGCCTACAATGAGCAGTTCTTC.

This clonotype was counted between two and nine times. The J gene is TRBJ1-1, the V gene TRBV2; D is ambiguous. The CDR3 sequence is 13 residues long. V shed 7 bases and J shed 0 bases, with 9 bases lying between them. The germline V gene has CDR1 SNHLY and CDR2 FYNNEI. CDR3 protein: CASMPNMNTEAFF. CDR3 coding DNA: TGTGCCAGCATGCCAAACATGAACACTGAAGCTTTCTTT. The full variable domain, its missing parts supplied by reference TRBV2 and TRBJ1-1, is EPEVTQTPSHQVTQMGQEVILRCVPISNHLYFYWYRQILGQKVEFLVSFYNNEISEKSEIFDDQFSVERPDGSNFTLKIRSTKLEDSAMYFCASMPNMNTEAFFGQGTRLTVV.

This clonotype turned up a few times. In DNA, the CDR3 is TGTGCCAGCAGCATGACAGGGTCCGCCTACAATGAGCAGTTCTTC. Amino acid sequence: CASSMTGSAYNEQFF. The chain uses TRBV7-9 and TRBJ2-1, with TRBD1 identical over 7 bases. After removal of 5 bases from V and 2 bases from J, the junction contained 6 bases not matched to a gene. Germline CDR1 and CDR2: SEHNR and FQNEAQ (reference sequence). CDR3 length: 15 residues.

This clonotype was seen more than once but under ten times. This chain joins TRBV4-2 and TRBJ1-5; D is uncertain. Germline CDR1 reads LGHNA; CDR2 reads YNFKEQ. The CDR3 spans 16 residues. V was pared by 0 bases and J by 11 bases, with 20 bases between. The CDR3 sequence: CASSQDGPPKTLAQHF. The CDR3, as DNA: TGTGCCAGCAGCCAAGATGGTCCCCCTAAGACACTCGCCCAGCATTTT.

At least ten counts were recorded for this clonotype. This chain links TRBV28 with TRBJ1-2; D remains ambiguous. The CDR3 sequence is 17 residues long. V lost 2 bases to trimming and J lost 1 base, with 17 bases between them. Germline V gives CDR1 MDHEN, CDR2 SYDVKM. CDR3 sequence (DNA): TGTGCCAGCAGTTTACTCGGACTGGCCCTGAATAACTATGGCTACACCTTC. Protein sequence: CASSLLGLALNNYGYTF.

This clonotype has more than one count but fewer than ten. The chain joins TRBV2 to TRBJ1-2, with 9 bases that match TRBD1. The junction had 0 bases not matched to a gene; V was cut back by 4 bases and J by 0 bases. Germline V CDR1 and CDR2: SNHLY, FYNNEI. The CDR3 length is 14 residues. Here the CDR3 reads CASSGQGANYGYTF. CDR3 in DNA: TGTGCCAGCAGTGGACAGGGGGCTAACTATGGCTACACCTTC.

This clonotype appeared many times. V gene TRBV5-1 combines with J gene TRBJ2-5, with a weak D call TRBD1 (6 bases). V lost 4 bases, J lost 5 bases, and 21 bases lay in between. The CDR3 has 16 amino acids. Per the germline V gene, CDR1 is SGHRS and CDR2 is YFSETQ. CDR3 bases: TGCGCCAGCAGCACCTCCTCCGGGACAAAATGGGAGACCCAGTACTTC. Translation gives CASSTSSGTKWETQYF.

This clonotype was counted ten times or more. The V gene is TRBV29-1, the J gene TRBJ1-2; 7 bases are a match to TRBD1. CDR3 length: 14 residues. V shed 7 bases, J shed 2 bases, and the junction held 10 bases outside the gene matches. Germline V gene sequence: CDR1 SQVTM, CDR2 ANQGSEA. CDR3: CSAEGRDSNYGYTF. Here the CDR3 DNA reads TGCAGCGCCGAAGGCCGGGACAGCAACTATGGCTACACCTTC.

This clonotype appeared many times. The chain carries TRBV11-2 and TRBJ1-2; 7 nucleotides line up with TRBD1. The germline V gene encodes CDR1 SGHAT and CDR2 FQNNGV. V was pared by 5 bases and J by 0 bases, with 3 bases of the junction left unmatched. The length of the CDR3 is 14 residues. CDR3 nucleotide sequence: TGTGCCAGCAGCCGGACAGGTGCTAACTATGGCTACACCTTC. Its protein product is CASSRTGANYGYTF. Variable domain in full (rest from reference TRBV11-2 and TRBJ1-2): EAGVAQSPRYKIIEKRQSVAFWCNPISGHATLYWYQQILGQGPKLLIQFQNNGVVDDSQLPKDRFSAERLKGVDSTLKIQPAKLEDSAVYLCASSRTGANYGYTFGSGTRLTVV.

V and J are TRBV24-1 and TRBJ1-1, with D perhaps TRBD1 (5 bases). This CDR3 region has 13 residues. Trimming cost V 9 bases and J 2 bases, with 12 bases left between them. CDR1 KGHDR and CDR2 SFDVKD come from the germline V gene. CDR3 amino acids: CATRGGQNTEAFF. Here the CDR3 DNA reads TGTGCCACCCGAGGAGGACAAAACACTGAAGCTTTCTTT.

The genes are TRBV7-9 and TRBJ2-7; D is perhaps TRBD1 (5 bases). Germline CDR1 is SEHNR and CDR2 is FQNEAQ (reference sequence). Trimming left V 1 base short and J 3 bases short, with 10 bases between. CDR3 length equals 14 residues. CDR3 DNA sequence: TGTGCCAGCAGCTTAGGCCAGGGTCTCTACGAGCAGTACTTC. Translating gives CASSLGQGLYEQYF.

This clonotype was detected once. J is TRBJ2-5 and V is TRBV4-1; tentatively, D is TRBD2 (5 bases). Between the trimmed V and J ends, which lost 3 bases and 4 bases, there was a span of 6 bases. This CDR3 has 12 residues. CDR1 MGHRA and CDR2 YSYEKL come from the germline V gene. The CDR3 region is CASSQGRETQYF. In nucleotides, the CDR3 is TGCGCCAGCAGCCAGGGGAGAGAGACCCAGTACTTC.

In this sample, this clonotype turned up many times. The chain has TRBV20-1 and TRBJ2-3, with 11 bases lining up with TRBD1. The CDR3 consists of 14 residues. Unmatched junction bases numbered 7, after V lost 6 bases and J lost 5 bases. From germline, CDR1 is DFQATT and CDR2 SNEGSKA (reference sequence). As DNA, the CDR3 is TGCAGTGCCCTGGGGGGACAGGGGGGAGATACGCAGTATTTT. It yields the protein CSALGGQGGDTQYF.

The sample holds a few counts of this clonotype. J is TRBJ2-5 and V is TRBV5-1; perhaps TRBD2 as D (6 bases). The CDR3 is made up of 15 amino acids. Germline CDR1 is SGHRS and CDR2 is YFSETQ. The V gene lost 0 bases and the J gene lost 2 bases, with 11 bases spanning the gap. CDR3 in amino acids: CASSLGLAIQETQYF. The CDR3 nucleotides are TGCGCCAGCAGCTTGGGCCTAGCGATACAAGAGACCCAGTACTTC.